The 5 T cell receptor beta chains below all came from one sample that was sequenced in a study of T cells expressing NK-cell markers. No DNA is given; TCRdb re-called the 5' RACE reads and lists each CDR3 protein once. This sample contains 200,000 to 300,000 distinct CDR3 sequences. The sample taken for sequencing was blood T cells: a sorted CD56 or NKG2C T cell subset, CD4+ or CD8+ T cells, or bulk PBMC T cells (not recorded which). Source of these receptors: a woman aged 18 to 69 in good health.

The chain carries TRBV9 and TRBJ2-5; TCRdb selects TRBD1, and the lack of DNA leaves this call unchecked. Germline CDR1 and CDR2: SGDLS and YYNGEE. This CDR3 comprises 14 residues. CDR3 region: CASSLEPGVETQYF.

The chain carries TRBV29-1 and TRBJ1-4; TCRdb's D call of TRBD1 is untestable without DNA. This CDR3 spans 16 amino acids. In germline, CDR1 is SQVTM, CDR2 ANQGSEA. CDR3 sequence: CSAGEVRGQGGEKLFF.

The J gene is TRBJ2-2, the V gene TRBV7-3; with no DNA, the TCRdb D assignment of TRBD2 cannot be verified. The CDR3 is 14 amino acids. Germline CDR1 SGHTA, CDR2 FQGTGA. The CDR3 region is CASSRTWDTGELFF.

The gene calls are TRBV20-1 and TRBJ2-1; TCRdb's D call, TRBD2, is unchecked because there is no DNA. The CDR3 length is 13 residues. Germline V gives CDR1 DFQATT, CDR2 SNEGSKA (reference sequence). CDR3 amino acids: CSAILAGVDEQFF.

The V call is TRBV6-4, the J call TRBJ2-7; without DNA, the TCRdb call of TRBD2 cannot be checked. The CDR3 has 13 residues. Germline V lookup: CDR1 MRHNA, CDR2 SNTAGT. CDR3: CASSDEAGHEQYF.